This T cell receptor (beta chain) was identified in a study of PD-L1 blockade in urothelial cancer. Study-wide context: Patients started atezolizumab around 2014, 1,200 mg intravenously every 3 weeks.

The V gene's germline CDR1 is MNHEY and CDR2 SMNVEV (reference sequence). The CDR3 runs 16 residues. V dropped 6 bases and J dropped 0 bases, with 16 bases sitting between them. Produced via immunoSEQ multiplex PCR; TCRdb's table is partial and in-frame only. The sample records under 40,000 clones, around nine tenths being singletons. This receptor was identified in a man between 65 and 85 years old with urothelial cancer. The sample here was PBMCs, taken around atezolizumab (anti-PD-L1) treatment. The chain carries TRBV27 and TRBJ2-3; a possible D gene is TRBD2 (5 bases). The CDR3 is CASRGREGLSTDTQYF. The CDR3 DNA follows: TGTGCCAGCAGGGGCCGCGAGGGCCTTAGCACAGATACGCAGTATTTT.